This T cell receptor (beta chain) emerged from a study of T cell changes during pregnancy in multiple sclerosis. Clones were sequenced by immunoSEQ multiplex PCR, and TCRdb holds only the in-frame ones, with some missing. The sample consists of around 37,000 clones, around 92% of them appearing once. V shed 5 bases and J 0 bases; nucleotides not matched to a gene: 5. CDR1 and CDR2 from the germline V gene are SGHRS and YFSETQ. This CDR3 has 15 amino acids. Sequences were derived from CD8+ T cells from peripheral blood mononuclear cells, sampled before pregnancy. The gene calls are TRBV5-1 and TRBJ2-3; 8 bases fit TRBD2. This TCR derives from a female donor with multiple sclerosis, enrolled in a pregnancy study. CDR3 region: CASRSRGGSTDTQYF. CDR3 in DNA: TGCGCCAGCAGGAGTCGGGGGGGGAGCACAGATACGCAGTATTTT.